These 20 T cell receptor beta chains were sequenced from one sample in a study of Ad26.COV2.S vaccination and SARS-CoV-2 variants. The treatment is: about 20 received Ad26.COV2.S at low or high dose, single or two shots; about 5 received placebo; per-sample allocation not given. Day 63 after the first injection of vaccine or placebo was the sampling time. Sequencing was performed with immunoSEQ multiplex PCR; in TCRdb, only in-frame clones are kept and a portion is missing. The sample shows about 350,000 clones, 86% of them seen only once. Sample: peripheral blood, taken in a trial of Ad26.COV2.S vaccine versus placebo. Every receptor here comes from a person aged 18-65 years who received the Ad26.COV2.S COVID-19 vaccine or a placebo.

The chain recombines TRBV7-2 with TRBJ1-1, with a weak D call TRBD1 (6 bases). This CDR3 is built from 14 residues. Germline CDR1 is SGHTA and CDR2 is FQGNSA. V was shortened by 1 base and J by 7 bases, with 13 bases between the two germline ends. The CDR3 coding sequence is TGTGCCAGCAGCTTAGACTGGGGGGGCGGTGAAGCTTTCTTT. This codes for CASSLDWGGGEAFF.

The V gene is TRBV28, the J gene TRBJ2-7; 14 positions match TRBD2. This CDR3 has 20 amino acids. Germline CDR1 and CDR2: MDHEN and SYDVKM. Trimming took 6 bases from V and 6 from J; bases not matched to a gene: 22. The CDR3 coding sequence is TGTGCCAGCAGCCCGGGACTCGGACTAGCGGGAGGTAATGGGCTTGGCGAGCAGTACTTC. It specifies CASSPGLGLAGGNGLGEQYF.

V usage is TRBV6-6 and J usage is TRBJ1-4; 9 nucleotides agree with TRBD1. The CDR3 is 16 residues long. V dropped 2 bases and J dropped 8; count of bases not matched to a gene: 9. CDR1 is MNHNY and CDR2 is SVGAGI in the germline V gene (reference sequence). DNA for the CDR3: TGTGCCAGCAGTTACCCGGGACAGGGAGGAGGGGAAAAACTGTTTTTT. The encoded protein is CASSYPGQGGGEKLFF.

Concerning this clone itself: At one end the junction does not follow the germline gene, possibly because of a read error. J is TRBJ2-3 and V is TRBV30; D gene ambiguous. Germline CDR1 GTSNPN, CDR2 SVGIG (reference sequence). The CDR3 length is 14 residues. The CDR3 DNA reads TGTGCCTGGAGTATCGGTCAGGTCACAAATACGCAGTATTTT. Encoded protein: CAWSIGQVTNTQYF.

CDR3 nucleotides: TGTGCCAGCAGCCAAGTTAAGGGGTCGGGCGAGCAGTACTTC. Translated: CASSQVKGSGEQYF. V gene TRBV4-2 combines with J gene TRBJ2-7, with TRBD1 as a possible D gene (5 bases). Germline V CDR1 and CDR2: LGHNA, YNFKEQ. V was shortened by 1 base and J by 6 bases, with 13 bases between the two germline ends. The CDR3 has 14 amino acids.

The chain has TRBV7-2 and TRBJ2-5; D is possibly TRBD2 (6 bases). The V gene's germline CDR1 is SGHTA and CDR2 FQGNSA. Trimming cost V 5 bases and J 3 bases, with 16 bases left between them. There are 15 residues in the CDR3. CDR3 nucleotide sequence: TGTGCCAGCAGCGTCGCCGGGACTGGGAAAGAGACCCAGTACTTC. It encodes CASSVAGTGKETQYF. Supplemented by reference TRBV7-2 and TRBJ2-5, the full variable domain reads GAGVSQSPSNKVTEKGKDVELRCDPISGHTALYWYRQSLGQGLEFLIYFQGNSAPDKSGLPSDRFSAERTGGSVSTLTIQRTQQEDSAVYLCASSVAGTGKETQYFGPGTRLLVL.

The V call is TRBV7-3, the J call TRBJ2-1; unclear D gene. The CDR3 spans 12 residues. Germline V gene data show CDR1 as SGHTA and CDR2 as FQGTGA. Trimming cost V 4 bases and J 10 bases, with 11 bases left between them. This CDR3 is CASSSLPGEQFF. CDR3 in DNA: TGTGCCAGCAGCTCCTTGCCCGGGGAGCAGTTCTTC.

The V and J genes are TRBV10-3 and TRBJ1-2; D is unclear. The CDR3 is 15 amino acids. Trimming stripped 2 bases from V and 6 bases from J, with 16 bases between. Per the germline V gene, CDR1 is ENHRY and CDR2 is SYGVKD. Written as DNA, the CDR3 is TGTGCCATCAGTGAGGGGCGGGCGAACTCTCATGGCTACACCTTC. It translates to CAISEGRANSHGYTF.

The chain employs TRBV2 and TRBJ2-6; possibly TRBD2 for D (5 bases). The CDR3 covers 14 residues. V was clipped by 8 bases and J by 3 bases, with 11 bases between them. Germline-derived CDR1 and CDR2 are SNHLY and FYNNEI. In nucleotides, the CDR3 is TGTGCCAGCGGCCGGGGATATGGGGCCAACGTCCTGACTTTC. Translated: CASGRGYGANVLTF.

This clone was picked up a small number of times. The CDR3 spells CASSPESYRRNEQFF. Written as DNA, the CDR3 is TGTGCCAGCAGCCCGGAGTCGTACCGGAGAAATGAGCAGTTCTTC. The V call is TRBV7-2, the J call TRBJ2-1; no definite D call. V was pared by 5 bases and J by 7 bases, with 18 bases between. Per the germline V gene, CDR1 is SGHTA and CDR2 is FQGNSA. CDR3 length: 15 amino acids. Variable domain in full (rest from reference TRBV7-2 and TRBJ2-1): GAGVSQSPSNKVTEKGKDVELRCDPISGHTALYWYRQSLGQGLEFLIYFQGNSAPDKSGLPSDRFSAERTGGSVSTLTIQRTQQEDSAVYLCASSPESYRRNEQFFGPGTRLTVL.

The chain joins TRBV10-3 to TRBJ1-1, with D possibly being TRBD1 (5 bases). From germline, CDR1 is ENHRY and CDR2 SYGVKD. The CDR3 consists of 13 residues. Trimming took 3 bases from V and 1 from J, leaving 6 bases between them. Here the CDR3 reads CAISDGGNTEAFF. CDR3 nucleotides: TGTGCCATCAGTGATGGGGGGAACACTGAAGCTTTCTTT.

This chain joins TRBV6-5 and TRBJ2-7, with 7 bases identical to TRBD1. The germline V gene encodes CDR1 MNHEY and CDR2 SVGAGI. After removal of 8 bases from V and 3 bases from J, the junction contained 4 bases not matched to a gene. The CDR3 length is 12 residues. The chain's CDR3 is CASEGGSYEQYF. CDR3 in DNA: TGTGCCAGCGAAGGGGGCAGCTACGAGCAGTACTTC.

The rearrangement links TRBV3-1 (or the pseudogene TRBV3-2) to TRBJ2-5, with no clear D. The CDR3 is made up of 13 amino acids. Germline loops: CDR1 LGHDT, CDR2 YNNKEL (reference sequence). Trimming shortened V by 5 bases and J by 9 bases, and 16 bases separated the two germline ends. The CDR3 nucleotides are TGTGCCAGCAGCGGTTCGTCCACCCGAGCCCAGTACTTC. This codes for CASSGSSTRAQYF.

Worth noting for this clone: The sample carries other DNA sequences with the same CDR3. The rearrangement joins TRBV5-6 to TRBJ2-5; D not resolved. From germline, CDR1 is SGHDT and CDR2 YYEEEE. The CDR3 is 11 amino acids. The V end lost 2 bases, the J end lost 4 bases, and 3 bases lay between the germline ends. The CDR3 DNA reads as TGTGCCAGCAGCTTCGGAGAGACCCAGTACTTC. Encoded protein: CASSFGETQYF.

The J gene is TRBJ2-1, the V gene TRBV28, with TRBD2 identical over 7 bases. The CDR3 loop spans 17 amino acids. Losses at the gene ends were 5 bases for V and 0 bases for J; bases not matched to a gene: 10. Germline lookup yields CDR1 MDHEN and CDR2 SYDVKM. CDR3 amino acids: CASSEGTGGSSYNEQFF. As DNA, the CDR3 is TGTGCCAGCAGTGAGGGGACTGGCGGGAGCTCCTACAATGAGCAGTTCTTC.

V and J are TRBV5-4 and TRBJ2-5; a weak D match, TRBD2 (6 bases). With 3 bases removed from V and 2 bases from J, the gap between germline ends came to 11 bases. Germline-derived CDR1 and CDR2 are SGHNT and YYREEE (reference sequence). The length of the CDR3 is 14 residues. The CDR3 reads CASSSKTRQETQYF. The CDR3 DNA follows: TGTGCCAGCAGCTCTAAGACTAGACAAGAGACCCAGTACTTC.

This chain links TRBV3-1 (or the pseudogene TRBV3-2) with TRBJ2-5; a weak D match, TRBD1 (5 bases). CDR1 and CDR2 (germline): LGHDT, YNNKEL (reference sequence). Trimming pared 3 bases from V and 0 bases from J, leaving 11 bases between. The CDR3 length is 15 residues. CDR3 region: CASSQGGAYQETQYF. CDR3 sequence (DNA): TGTGCCAGCAGCCAGGGTGGGGCCTACCAAGAGACCCAGTACTTC.

This clone has just one count. The chain employs TRBV5-1 and TRBJ2-1; D unclear. The V and J ends lost 2 bases and 9 bases respectively, with 9 bases between them. The germline V gene has CDR1 SGHRS and CDR2 YFSETQ. This CDR3 contains 12 residues. The CDR3 DNA follows: TGCGCCAGCAGCTTAATGGCAGGTGAGCAGTTCTTC. Translation: CASSLMAGEQFF. Full variable domain (remainder filled in from reference TRBV5-1 and TRBJ2-1): KAGVTQTPRYLIKTRGQQVTLSCSPISGHRSVSWYQQTPGQGLQFLFEYFSETQRNKGNFPGRFSGRQFSNSRSEMNVSTLELGDSALYLCASSLMAGEQFFGPGTRLTVL.

The chain joins TRBV6-5 to TRBJ2-7, with D perhaps TRBD1 (5 bases). V lost 4 bases and J 6 bases, leaving 22 bases between the germline ends. CDR3 size: 16 residues. CDR1 and CDR2 from the germline V gene are MNHEY and SVGAGI. This chain's CDR3 is CASSSTAATVSREQYF. CDR3 coding DNA: TGTGCCAGCAGTTCTACCGCCGCGACAGTCTCCCGCGAGCAGTACTTC.

This sequence joins TRBV11-2 and TRBJ2-3; possible D gene TRBD2, 6 bases. The germline V and J ends were trimmed by 4 bases and 5 bases, with 25 bases remaining between them. Germline V gene sequence: CDR1 SGHAT, CDR2 FQNNGV. CDR3 length equals 18 residues. CDR3 amino acids: CASSYPPLRGEVVDTQYF. The CDR3 DNA follows: TGTGCCAGCAGCTACCCTCCCTTGCGGGGCGAGGTGGTAGATACGCAGTATTTT.